One and the same sample provided the 5 T cell receptor beta chains below, sequenced in a study of beta chain features in type 1 diabetes. Study results and limitations: TCRB CDR3s from Type 1 diabetes patients were moderately but significantly shorter in all four CD4+ subsets.

These receptors are not linked to any known antigen. Sequenced material consisted of expressed TCRB transcripts (all of the isolated RNA was reverse transcribed). TCRdb's table, derived via immunoSEQ multiplex PCR, lists solely in-frame clones and lacks some. The sample records about 340,000 clones, roughly 14% being singletons. Sequenced input: naive CD4+ T cells from blood. The receptors derive from a young woman with type 1 diabetes.

This clone was detected only a few times. J is TRBJ1-5 and V is TRBV7-2, with a tentative D call TRBD1 (6 bases). Germline V gene data show CDR1 as SGHTA and CDR2 as FQGNSA. V lost 1 base and J 9 bases, leaving 16 bases between the germline ends. CDR3 size: 15 residues. The CDR3 DNA reads TGTGCCAGCAGCTTAGTGGAACAGGGCGGGCGGCCCCAGCATTTT. This codes for CASSLVEQGGRPQHF.

The gene calls are TRBV30 and TRBJ2-1; 7 nucleotides align to TRBD2. J lost 1 base, V lost 3 bases, and 6 bases had no gene match. The CDR3 contains 15 residues. From germline, CDR1 is GTSNPN and CDR2 SVGIG (reference sequence). CDR3 nucleotides: TGTGCCTGGAGCGGTAGCGGGTTTTCCTACAATGAGCAGTTCTTC. Protein sequence: CAWSGSGFSYNEQFF.

The chain carries TRBV5-1 and TRBJ2-1, with 8 bases identical to TRBD2. The V gene's germline CDR1 is SGHRS and CDR2 YFSETQ. V was pared by 6 bases and J by 8 bases, with 10 bases of the junction left unmatched. This CDR3 is built from 14 residues. CDR3 sequence (DNA): TGCGCCAGCACCCCCATAGCGGGAAAGGATGAGCAGTTCTTC. It is translated as CASTPIAGKDEQFF.

This clone was picked up a small number of times. This chain connects TRBV4-1 to TRBJ2-1; TRBD2 matches at 10 bases. CDR1 and CDR2 (germline): MGHRA, YSYEKL. This CDR3 is 15 amino acids long. With 1 base clipped from V and 5 bases from J, the junction kept 2 bases outside the gene matches. The CDR3, as DNA: TGCGCCAGCAGCCAAGGGCTAGCGGGGGACAATGAGCAGTTCTTC. It translates to CASSQGLAGDNEQFF.

The CDR3 DNA reads as TGTGCCAGCTCGCAGGCGTCGGGGAGTGAAAAACTGTTTTTT. Translation: CASSQASGSEKLFF. The chain employs TRBV18 and TRBJ1-4; no definite D call. Germline loops: CDR1 KGHSH, CDR2 LQKENI. V was trimmed by 6 bases and J by 7 bases, leaving 15 bases between them. CDR3 length: 14 residues.